This T cell receptor beta chain stems from a study of T cell changes during pregnancy in multiple sclerosis. The V end was cut by 5 bases, the J end by 2 bases, with 21 bases between. The CDR3 extends over 17 amino acids. The V gene's germline CDR1 is SGHNT and CDR2 YENEEA. The method was immunoSEQ multiplex PCR; TCRdb's version includes in-frame clones alone and lacks a portion of them. The repertoire holds approximately 88,000 clones, with more than 90% as singletons. The sequence derives from a female donor with multiple sclerosis, enrolled in a pregnancy study. The chain joins TRBV11-3 to TRBJ2-5; D may be TRBD2 (6 bases). Sequenced material: peripheral blood, taken in the second trimester of pregnancy. The CDR3 reads CASSTGTVLGGQETQYF. In DNA, the CDR3 is TGTGCCAGCAGCACCGGGACTGTTTTAGGTGGGCAAGAGACCCAGTACTTC.